This TCR beta chain was observed in a study of T cell responses to AZD1222 COVID-19 vaccine. At the level of the study: Recipients boosted at about 4 weeks or about 12 weeks are pooled. Study-level findings and limits: Donors were mostly white British, more females; clonal diversity possibly underestimated. Among those given AZD1222, only five or six were seropositive at baseline. Nearly half of spike-specific TCRs reportedly target unmutated variant regions.

Assay: immunoSEQ multiplex PCR; the TCRdb copy retains only in-frame clones and omits some. The sample has approximately 79,000 clones, about 86% seen once. Germline CDR1 and CDR2: SGHDT and YYEEEE. CDR3 length: 16 amino acids. Trimming left V 0 bases short and J 0 bases short, with 10 bases between. As regards this clone: What it recognizes is unknown.

This chain links TRBV5-6 with TRBJ1-3; D is unclear. The TCR was taken from an adult in good health. Specimen: peripheral blood, collected on day 0 of AZD1222 vaccination. The CDR3 is CASSLDGSFSGNTIYF. For the CDR3, the DNA is TGTGCCAGCAGCTTGGACGGGAGCTTCTCTGGAAACACCATATATTTT.